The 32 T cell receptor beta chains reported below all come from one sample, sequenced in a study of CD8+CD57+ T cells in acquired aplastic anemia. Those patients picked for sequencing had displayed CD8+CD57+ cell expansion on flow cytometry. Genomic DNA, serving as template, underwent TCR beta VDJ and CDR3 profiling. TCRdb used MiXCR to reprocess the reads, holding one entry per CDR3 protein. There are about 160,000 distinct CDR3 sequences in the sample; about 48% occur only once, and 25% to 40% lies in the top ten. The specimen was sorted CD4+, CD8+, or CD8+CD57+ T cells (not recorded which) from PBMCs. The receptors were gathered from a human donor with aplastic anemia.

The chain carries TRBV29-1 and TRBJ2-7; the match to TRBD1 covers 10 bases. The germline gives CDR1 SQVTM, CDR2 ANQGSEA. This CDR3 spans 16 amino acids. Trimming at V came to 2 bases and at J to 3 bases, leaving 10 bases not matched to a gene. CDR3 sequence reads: CSVEILGTGANYEQYF. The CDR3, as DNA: TGCAGCGTTGAAATCTTAGGGACAGGGGCCAACTACGAGCAGTACTTC.

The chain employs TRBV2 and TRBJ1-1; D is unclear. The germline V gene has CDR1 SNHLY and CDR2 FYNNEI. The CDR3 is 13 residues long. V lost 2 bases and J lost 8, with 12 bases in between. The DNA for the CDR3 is TGTGCCAGCAGTGAATTTCGGGCCGTCGAAGCTTTCTTT. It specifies CASSEFRAVEAFF.

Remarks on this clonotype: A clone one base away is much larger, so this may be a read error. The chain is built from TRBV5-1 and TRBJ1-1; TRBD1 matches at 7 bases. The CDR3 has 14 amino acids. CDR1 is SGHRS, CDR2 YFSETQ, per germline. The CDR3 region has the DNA TGCGCCAGCAGCTTGGCCGGGACAGCAAAAGAAGCTTCCTTT. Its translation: CASSLAGTAKEASF.

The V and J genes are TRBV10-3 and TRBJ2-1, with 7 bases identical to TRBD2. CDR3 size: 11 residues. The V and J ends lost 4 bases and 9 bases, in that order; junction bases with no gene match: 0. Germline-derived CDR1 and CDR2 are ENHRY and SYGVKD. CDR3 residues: CAISGGSEQFF. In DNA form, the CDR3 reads TGTGCCATCAGTGGCGGGAGTGAGCAGTTCTTC.

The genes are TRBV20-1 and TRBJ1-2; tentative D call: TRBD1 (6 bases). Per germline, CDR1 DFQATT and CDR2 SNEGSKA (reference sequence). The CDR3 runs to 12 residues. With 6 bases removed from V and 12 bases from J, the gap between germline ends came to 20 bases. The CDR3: CSAHSGGGKDTF. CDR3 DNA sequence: TGCAGTGCCCACTCCGGGGGCGGGAAGGACACCTTC.

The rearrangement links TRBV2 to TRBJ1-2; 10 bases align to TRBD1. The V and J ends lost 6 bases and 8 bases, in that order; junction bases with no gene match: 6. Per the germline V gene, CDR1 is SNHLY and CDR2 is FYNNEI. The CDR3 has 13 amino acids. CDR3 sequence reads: CASRAGQGNGYTF. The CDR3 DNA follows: TGTGCCAGCAGAGCGGGACAGGGGAACGGCTACACCTTC.

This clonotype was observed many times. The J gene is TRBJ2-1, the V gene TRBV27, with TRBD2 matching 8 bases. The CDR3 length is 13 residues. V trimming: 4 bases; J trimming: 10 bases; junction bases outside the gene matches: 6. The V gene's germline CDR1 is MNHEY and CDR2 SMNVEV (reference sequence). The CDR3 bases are TGTGCCAGCAGTTACGGGACTAGAAGCGAGCAGTTCTTC. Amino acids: CASSYGTRSEQFF.

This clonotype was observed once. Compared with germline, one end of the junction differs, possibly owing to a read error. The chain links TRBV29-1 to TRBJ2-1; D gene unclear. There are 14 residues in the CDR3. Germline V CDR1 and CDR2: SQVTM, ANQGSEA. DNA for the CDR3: TGCAGCGTTGCCCGGCGGTTCTCCTACAACGAGCAGTTCTTC. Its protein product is CSVARRFSYNEQFF.

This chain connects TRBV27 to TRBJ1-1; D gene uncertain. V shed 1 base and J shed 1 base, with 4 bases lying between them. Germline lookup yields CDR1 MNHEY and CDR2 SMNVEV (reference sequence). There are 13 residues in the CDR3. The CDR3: CASSLYSNTEAFF. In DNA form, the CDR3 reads TGTGCCAGCAGTTTATACTCGAACACTGAAGCTTTCTTT.

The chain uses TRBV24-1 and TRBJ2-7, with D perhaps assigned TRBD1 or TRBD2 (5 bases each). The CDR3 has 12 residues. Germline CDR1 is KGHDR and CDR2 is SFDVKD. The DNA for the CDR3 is TGTGCTCCCCGGGGACGGTTATACGAGCAGTACTTC. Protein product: CAPRGRLYEQYF.

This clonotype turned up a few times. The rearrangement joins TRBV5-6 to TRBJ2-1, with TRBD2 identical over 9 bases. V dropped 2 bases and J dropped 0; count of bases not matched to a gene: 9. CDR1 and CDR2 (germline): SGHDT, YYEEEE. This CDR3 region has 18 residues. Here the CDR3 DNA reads TGTGCCAGCAGCTTTTTAACTAGCGGGCGGGTCTCCTACAATGAGCAGTTCTTC. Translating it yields CASSFLTSGRVSYNEQFF. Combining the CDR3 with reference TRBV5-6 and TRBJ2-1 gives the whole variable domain DAGVTQSPTHLIKTRGQQVTLRCSPKSGHDTVSWYQQALGQGPQFIFQYYEEEERQRGNFPDRFSGHQFPNYSSELNVNALLLGDSALYLCASSFLTSGRVSYNEQFFGPGTRLTVL.

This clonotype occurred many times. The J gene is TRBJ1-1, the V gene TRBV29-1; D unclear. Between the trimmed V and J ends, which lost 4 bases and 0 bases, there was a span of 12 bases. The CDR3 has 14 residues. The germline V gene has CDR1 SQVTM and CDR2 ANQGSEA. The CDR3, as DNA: TGCAGCGTTGGGTACAAACAGTTGAACACTGAAGCTTTCTTT. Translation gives CSVGYKQLNTEAFF.

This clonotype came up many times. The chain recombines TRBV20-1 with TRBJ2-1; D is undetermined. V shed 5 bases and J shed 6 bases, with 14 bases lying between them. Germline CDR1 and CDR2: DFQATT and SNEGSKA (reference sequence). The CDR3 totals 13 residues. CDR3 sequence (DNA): TGCAGTGCTCCTCGTGATGTCCCCAATGAGCAGTTCTTC. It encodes CSAPRDVPNEQFF.

The CDR3: CAIGRGGTYEQYF. The CDR3 coding sequence is TGTGCCATCGGACGCGGGGGCACCTACGAGCAGTACTTC. The genes are TRBV10-3 and TRBJ2-7; a weak D match, TRBD2 (7 bases). Germline V gene data show CDR1 as ENHRY and CDR2 as SYGVKD. Trimming left V 8 bases short and J 2 bases short, with 13 bases between. This CDR3 is built from 13 residues.

This CDR3 is CASSLAQGTSYEQYF. CDR3 coding DNA: TGCGCCAGCAGCTTGGCCCAGGGGACGTCCTACGAGCAGTACTTC. This chain links TRBV5-1 with TRBJ2-7; TRBD1 might be the D (6 bases). Germline loops: CDR1 SGHRS, CDR2 YFSETQ. Between the trimmed V and J ends, which lost 0 bases and 1 base, there was a span of 11 bases. The CDR3 runs to 15 residues.

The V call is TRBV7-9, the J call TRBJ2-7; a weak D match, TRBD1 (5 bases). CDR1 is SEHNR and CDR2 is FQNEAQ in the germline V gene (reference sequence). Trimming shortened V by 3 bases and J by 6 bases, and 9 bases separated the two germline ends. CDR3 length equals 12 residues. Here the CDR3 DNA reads TGTGCCAGCAGCTTGGACAATGGCGAGCAGTACTTC. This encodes CASSLDNGEQYF. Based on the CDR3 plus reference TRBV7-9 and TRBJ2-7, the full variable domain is DTGVSQNPRHKITKRGQNVTFRCDPISEHNRLYWYRQTLGQGPEFLTYFQNEAQLEKSRLLSDRFSAERPKGSFSTLEIQRTEQGDSAMYLCASSLDNGEQYFGPGTRLTVT.

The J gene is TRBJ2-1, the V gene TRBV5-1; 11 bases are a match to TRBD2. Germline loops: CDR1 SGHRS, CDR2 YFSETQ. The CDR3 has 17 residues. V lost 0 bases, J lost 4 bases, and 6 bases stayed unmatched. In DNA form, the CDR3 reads TGCGCCAGCAGCTTGGTTCCCCTAGCGGGAGGTTACAATGAGCAGTTCTTC. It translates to CASSLVPLAGGYNEQFF.

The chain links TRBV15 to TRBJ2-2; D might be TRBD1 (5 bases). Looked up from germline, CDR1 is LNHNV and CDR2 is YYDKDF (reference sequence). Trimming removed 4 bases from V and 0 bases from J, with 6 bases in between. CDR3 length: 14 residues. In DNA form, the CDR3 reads TGTGCCACCAGCACCAGGGCGAACACCGGGGAGCTGTTTTTT. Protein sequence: CATSTRANTGELFF. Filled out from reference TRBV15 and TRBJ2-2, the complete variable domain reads DAMVIQNPRYQVTQFGKPVTLSCSQTLNHNVMYWYQQKSSQAPKLLFHYYDKDFNNEADTPDNFQSRRPNTSFCFLDIRSPGLGDTAMYLCATSTRANTGELFFGEGSRLTVL.

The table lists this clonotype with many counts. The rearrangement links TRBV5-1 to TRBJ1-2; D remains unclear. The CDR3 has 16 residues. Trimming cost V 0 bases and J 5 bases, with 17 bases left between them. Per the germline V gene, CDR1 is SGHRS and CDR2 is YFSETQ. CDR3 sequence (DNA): TGCGCCAGCAGCTTGGTAGCGGGGATGGAAGAGTATGGCTACACCTTC. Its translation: CASSLVAGMEEYGYTF. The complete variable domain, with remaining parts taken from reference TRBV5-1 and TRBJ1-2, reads KAGVTQTPRYLIKTRGQQVTLSCSPISGHRSVSWYQQTPGQGLQFLFEYFSETQRNKGNFPGRFSGRQFSNSRSEMNVSTLELGDSALYLCASSLVAGMEEYGYTFGSGTRLTVV.

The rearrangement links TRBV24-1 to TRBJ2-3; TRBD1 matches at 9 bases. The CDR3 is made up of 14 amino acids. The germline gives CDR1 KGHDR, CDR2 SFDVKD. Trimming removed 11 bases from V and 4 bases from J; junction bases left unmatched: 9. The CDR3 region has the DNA TGTGCCAGCTCACTACGGACAGGGGCAGATACGCAGTATTTT. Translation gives CASSLRTGADTQYF.

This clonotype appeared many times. The CDR3 reads CASSQVPDGDEHF. DNA for the CDR3: TGTGCCAGCAGCCAAGTCCCCGACGGGGACGAGCATTTT. The V gene is TRBV4-2, the J gene TRBJ1-5; D might be TRBD1 (5 bases). The germline V gene encodes CDR1 LGHNA and CDR2 YNFKEQ. This CDR3 is built from 13 residues. The V and J ends lost 1 base and 14 bases respectively, with 15 bases between them.

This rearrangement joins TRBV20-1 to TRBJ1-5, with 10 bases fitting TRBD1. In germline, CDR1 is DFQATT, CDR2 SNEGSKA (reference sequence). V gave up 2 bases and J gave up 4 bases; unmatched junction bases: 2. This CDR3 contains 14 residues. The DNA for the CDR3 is TGCAGTGCTAGAATGGACAGGGGGAATCAGCCCCAGCATTTT. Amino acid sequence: CSARMDRGNQPQHF.

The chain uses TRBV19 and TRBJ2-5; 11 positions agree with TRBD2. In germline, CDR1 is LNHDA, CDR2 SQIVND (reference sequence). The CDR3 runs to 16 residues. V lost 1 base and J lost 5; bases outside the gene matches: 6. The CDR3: CASSIAASGGTETQYF. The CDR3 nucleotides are TGTGCCAGTAGTATAGCAGCTAGCGGGGGGACGGAGACCCAGTACTTC.

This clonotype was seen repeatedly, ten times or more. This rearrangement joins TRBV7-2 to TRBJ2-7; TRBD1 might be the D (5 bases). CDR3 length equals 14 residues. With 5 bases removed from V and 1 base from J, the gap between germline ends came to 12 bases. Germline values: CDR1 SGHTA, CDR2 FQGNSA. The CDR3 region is CASSPWTNSYEQYF. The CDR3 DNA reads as TGTGCCAGCAGCCCCTGGACAAATTCCTACGAGCAGTACTTC.

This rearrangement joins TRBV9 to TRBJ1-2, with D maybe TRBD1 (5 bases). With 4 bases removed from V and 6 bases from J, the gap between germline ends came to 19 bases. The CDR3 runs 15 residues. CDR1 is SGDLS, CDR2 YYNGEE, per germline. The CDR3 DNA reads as TGTGCCAGCAGCTCCCGGGCGAGGCAGGGCGATGGCTACACCTTC. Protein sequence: CASSSRARQGDGYTF.

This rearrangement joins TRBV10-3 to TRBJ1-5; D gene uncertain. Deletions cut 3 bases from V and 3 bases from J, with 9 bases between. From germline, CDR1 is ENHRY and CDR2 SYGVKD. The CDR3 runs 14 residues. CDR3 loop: CAISDPRDNQPQHF. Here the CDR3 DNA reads TGTGCCATCAGTGACCCCCGGGACAATCAGCCCCAGCATTTT.

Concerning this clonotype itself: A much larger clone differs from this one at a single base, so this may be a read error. This CDR3 reads CASSQGPLGSTDTQYF. In nucleotides, the CDR3 is TGCGCCAGCAGCCAAGGACCCCTCGGATCCACAGATACGCAGTATTTT. V usage is TRBV4-1 and J usage is TRBJ2-3; D unresolved. The CDR3 has 16 amino acids. The germline gives CDR1 MGHRA, CDR2 YSYEKL. The ends were cut back, 1 base at V and 2 bases at J, with 13 bases in the middle.

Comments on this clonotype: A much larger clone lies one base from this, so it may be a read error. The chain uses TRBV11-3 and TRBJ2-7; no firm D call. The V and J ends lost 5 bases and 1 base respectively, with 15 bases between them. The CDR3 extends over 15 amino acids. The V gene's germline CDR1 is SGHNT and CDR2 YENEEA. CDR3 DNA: TGTGCCAGCAGCGCCGGTGATATTGCTTCCTACGAGCAGTACTTC. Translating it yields CASSAGDIASYEQYF.

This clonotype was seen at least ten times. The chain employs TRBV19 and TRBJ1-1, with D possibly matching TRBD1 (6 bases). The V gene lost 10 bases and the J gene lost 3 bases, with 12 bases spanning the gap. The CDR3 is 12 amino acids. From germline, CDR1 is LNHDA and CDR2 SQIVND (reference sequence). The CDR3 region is CATDAGDTEAFF. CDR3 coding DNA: TGTGCCACCGACGCAGGGGACACTGAAGCTTTCTTT.

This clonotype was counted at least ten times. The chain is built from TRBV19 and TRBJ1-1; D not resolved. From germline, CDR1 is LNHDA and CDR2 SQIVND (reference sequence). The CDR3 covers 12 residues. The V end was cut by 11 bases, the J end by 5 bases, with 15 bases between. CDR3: CAGRLGGTEAFF. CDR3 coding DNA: TGTGCCGGCCGGCTTGGAGGTACTGAAGCTTTCTTT.

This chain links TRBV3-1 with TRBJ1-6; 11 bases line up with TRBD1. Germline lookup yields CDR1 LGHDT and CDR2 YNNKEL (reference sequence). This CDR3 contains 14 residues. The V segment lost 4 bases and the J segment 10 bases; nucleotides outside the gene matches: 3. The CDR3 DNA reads TGTGCCAGCAGCCGGGACAGGGGGAAGTCACCCCTCCACTTT. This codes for CASSRDRGKSPLHF.

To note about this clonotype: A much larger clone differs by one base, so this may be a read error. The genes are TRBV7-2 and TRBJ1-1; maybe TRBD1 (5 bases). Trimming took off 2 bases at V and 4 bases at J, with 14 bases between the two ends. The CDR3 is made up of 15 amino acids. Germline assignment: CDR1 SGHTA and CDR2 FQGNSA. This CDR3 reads CASSLLGTGSTEAFF. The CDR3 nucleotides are TGTGCCAGCAGCTTATTGGGGACGGGGAGCACTGAAGCTTTCTTT.